This TCR beta chain appears in the sequencing data of a study of Graves' ophthalmopathy and Graves' hyperthyroidism (dated by TCRdb to the late 2010s). Broadly, across the study: Peripheral blood samples were taken at the time of initial diagnosis, before any treatment was given. An independent validation cohort was composed of roughly 18 hyperthyroidism patients and around 15 patients who later progressed from hyperthyroidism to ophthalmopathy. In about 6 hyperthyroidism patients, T-cell repertoires of thyroid tissue and blood were compared. In total, some 130 blood samples were TCR-sequenced: approximately 42 ophthalmopathy, under 80 hyperthyroidism and approximately 17 hyperthyroidism-to-ophthalmopathy patients. To explore V-J signatures distinguishing ophthalmopathy from hyperthyroidism, a discovery set of around 100 patients (fewer than 45 ophthalmopathy, 55 to 60 stable hyperthyroidism) was enrolled. Once sampling was done, hyperthyroidism patients were given methimazole at a starting dose of 30 mg daily, while ophthalmopathy patients were given high-dose intravenous methylprednisolone. The study used signatures of the TCR beta repertoire to tell Graves' ophthalmopathy apart from Graves' hyperthyroidism and to predict which patients would progress to ophthalmopathy. The approximately 100 discovery patients were randomly split 7:3 into training and test sets.

This clonotype was recorded many times. No antigen is known for it. Nothing much larger sits one base from this clone, and base qualities are not available. Hyperthyroidism was considered stable if no progression to ophthalmopathy occurred within 18 months of follow-up. Hyperthyroidism patients were newly diagnosed, with disease duration under 2 months, and aged 18 to 65 years. Patients were excluded if they had other autoimmune diseases, uncontrolled infections, pregnancy or lactation. Diagnosis relied on clinical symptoms, serum thyroxine, TRAb, thyroid ultrasound and orbital computed tomography. PBMCs were isolated from about 10 ml of fresh peripheral blood by Ficoll-Paque density gradient centrifugation. Total RNA was extracted using Trizol reagent, and RNA quality was checked on an Agilent 2100 Bioanalyzer. What the research found in general, with its limitations: Most expanded thyroid clonotypes with a frequency above 0.001 also appeared in blood, which suggests that blood repertoires may reflect the immune response in the thyroid. In validation, the model predicted ophthalmopathy progression with about 71% sensitivity and about 77% specificity; about a dozen predicted patients were CT-confirmed with GO in a median of roughly 6.8 months. No statistical method was used to set the sample size in advance, and the investigators knew which group each participant was assigned to. The 13-signature model separated ophthalmopathy from stable hyperthyroidism with approximately 90% sensitivity and approximately 83% specificity in cross-validation, and 80%/75% in the test set.

For repertoire sequencing, TCR beta CDR3 regions were amplified from RNA transcripts. The first round was an RT-PCR using HTBI primers with the Qiagen OneStep RT-PCR kit, and this first round was followed by a second-round multiplex PCR, then size selection and purification. Libraries were sequenced paired-end with 100 bp reads on an Illumina HiSeq2000. The original pipeline was this. SOAPnuke was used to process the reads, throwing out any read that had adapters, had uncalled bases, had a mean Phred below 15, or lacked an exact constant-primer or identifier match. COPE v1.2.5 was used to merge high-quality paired reads. Unique nucleotide sequences were defined as clonotypes and aligned to IMGT TRB V, D and J references using MiTCR v1.1. The analysis was limited to V-J combinations with a frequency above 0.0001, which together covered more than 99% of repertoires. A TCR clonal expansion and chaos score per V-J combination was defined as the ratio of F50 clonal expansion to chaos observed in the TCRdist matrix. Welch's t-statistics and random forest were used to narrow the features down to about a dozen V-J combinations, which were then fed into a naive Bayes classifier. Thyroid-blood repertoire similarity was quantified with the Morisita-Horn index. TCRdb reworked the public reads: Q25 trimming with fastp, MiXCR clone assembly, productive beta chains retained. Rows matching on CDR3 protein sequence are summarized as one entry with the most common DNA and genes. TCRdb, not the authors, supplied the V and J calls. This sample holds about 380,000 distinct CDR3 sequences; approximately 15% were observed only once. The ten top clones hold roughly 7% of the sample.

Material: peripheral blood. The TCR was taken from a woman between 18 and 30 years old with stable Graves' hyperthyroidism. Donor details come from another sample of the same person, matched by shared clones.

Here the CDR3 is given as CSVESREGETQYF. The DNA is as follows: TGCAGCGTTGAATCTAGGGAGGGGGAGACCCAGTACTTC. The rearrangement combines TRBV29-1 with TRBJ2-5, with 7 middle bases fitting TRBD2. Sequences SQVTM (CDR1) and ANQGSEA (CDR2) are obtained from the germline V gene. From V the trimming removes 2 bases and from J it removes 5 bases, while the gene matches leave 5 bases of the junction unaccounted for. From cysteine to phenylalanine, the CDR3 is 13 amino acids long. The only DNA kept is the CDR3, 39 bases in frame from the first base.